This TCR beta chain was recovered during a study of T cells in narcolepsy. Study at large: Healthy controls were enrolled alongside patients with narcolepsy type 1 or type 2.

Sequencing was performed with immunoSEQ multiplex PCR; in TCRdb, only in-frame clones are kept and a portion is missing. The sample has roughly 32,000 clones, approximately 80% seen once. Regarding the study as a whole: Healthy controls reportedly lacked the autoreactive clonotypes serially found in patients' blood. No autoreactive T cell clone sequences appeared in some memory CD4+ repertoires.

Note on this clone: Its antigen is still unknown.

This TCR came from a human donor with narcolepsy. Material: CD45RA- memory CD4+ T cells from PBMCs.

The CDR3 spells CASSASYNEQFF. Written as DNA, the CDR3 is TGTGCCAGCAGTGCAAGTTACAATGAGCAGTTCTTC. This rearrangement joins TRBV6-1 to TRBJ2-1; D not certain. The CDR3 sequence is 12 residues long. Trimming left V 4 bases short and J 4 bases short, with 5 bases between. CDR1 is MNHNS, CDR2 SASEGT, per germline.